This T cell receptor (beta chain) came from a study of neurological immune-mediated disorders. V lost 5 bases and J 4 bases, leaving 22 bases between the germline ends. The CDR3 runs 16 residues. The germline CDR1 and CDR2 sequences are DFQATT and SNEGSKA (reference sequence). A single record per CDR3 protein comes from TCRdb applying MiXCR to the 5' RACE reads. Here the sample spans around 30,000 distinct CDR3 sequences, about 2.6% being singletons. In this sample, this clonotype turned up a few times. This receptor was identified in a woman in her forties or fifties with multiple sclerosis. The rearrangement uses TRBV20-1 and TRBJ2-3; D is perhaps TRBD2 (6 bases). The sample taken for sequencing was PBMCs. CDR3 residues: CSAPARSGPGADTQYF. The CDR3 DNA reads as TGCAGTGCTCCCGCACGGAGCGGGCCGGGGGCAGATACGCAGTATTTT.